This TCR beta chain was documented in a study of CD8 T cells in Susac syndrome. For the study at large: Patients with Susac syndrome had blood drawn and were at that point therapy-naive, on corticosteroids, or on intravenous immunoglobulin alone.

The CDR3 contains 13 residues. From germline, CDR1 is DFQATT and CDR2 SNEGSKA (reference sequence). V was trimmed by 6 bases and J by 7 bases, leaving 18 bases between them. In Susac syndrome patients, recently defined diagnostic criteria for definite or probable disease were met. TEMRA cells were FACS-enriched and CD8+ and CD4+ T cells negatively isolated. The RNA input was about 0.5 to 1 ug, and it was reverse transcribed with random hexamers. Amplification of the TCR beta CDR3 was carried out by immunoSEQ multiplex PCR, which spanned a total of 54 Vbeta and 13 Jbeta segments. MiXCR, applied by TCRdb to the immunoSEQ multiplex PCR reads, yields one record per CDR3 protein. The repertoire holds some 150,000 distinct CDR3 sequences, with 95% as singletons.

The genes are TRBV20-1 and TRBJ1-2; tentative D call: TRBD1 (6 bases). The sample comprised CD4+ T cells from PBMCs. The clonotype was recovered from a human donor with Susac syndrome. In DNA, the CDR3 is TGCAGTGCCACCCAAGGGGGTGGTGGTGGCTACACCTTC. Amino acids: CSATQGGGGGYTF.